The TCR beta chain described here comes from a study of CD8+ T cells in alopecia areata. CDR3 size: 15 residues. Trimming took 1 base from V and 6 from J, leaving 15 bases between them. Germline CDR1 SGHDN, CDR2 FVKESK. Treatment given: oral pan-JAK inhibitor, 5-10 mg twice daily. Extracted RNA was reverse transcribed into cDNA, the sequencing template. TCRdb keeps only in-frame clones here, not all; method: immunoSEQ multiplex PCR. The sample yields around 200,000 clones, about 60% seen once. This chain links TRBV14 with TRBJ1-1; no clear D. This receptor was taken from a human donor with alopecia areata. The source was CD8+ T cells sorted from blood, collected at week 24, from a patient treated with tofacitinib. The CDR3 sequence is CASSQGLPGGAEAFF. The CDR3, as DNA: TGTGCCAGCAGCCAAGGCCTCCCAGGAGGCGCTGAAGCTTTCTTT. Full variable domain (remainder filled in from reference TRBV14 and TRBJ1-1): EAGVTQFPSHSVIEKGQTVTLRCDPISGHDNLYWYRRVMGKEIKFLLHFVKESKQDESGMPNNRFLAERTGGTYSTLKVQPAELEDSGVYFCASSQGLPGGAEAFFGQGTRLTVV.